This T cell receptor (beta chain) came from a study of blood T cell repertoires in COVID-19. Study overall: PBMCs, B-cell-depleted T cells, or T cells were the source of the cDNA or gDNA that made up the material.

This CDR3 comprises 15 residues. Germline CDR1 reads GTSNPN; CDR2 reads SVGIG (reference sequence). V shed 7 bases, J shed 3 bases, and the junction held 8 bases outside the gene matches. In the authors' workflow: Reference gene primer amplification gave nucleated cell count estimates. TCRdb keeps only in-frame clones here, not all; method: immunoSEQ multiplex PCR. Clone size and the V and J calls come from that table; the DNA yielded D and trimming. The sample contains some 290,000 clones, roughly 88% of which appear only once. The participants were between roughly 18 and 89 years old and came from 24 US areas. Participants reported their clinical history, and cohort assignment relied on those reports.

The chain uses TRBV30 and TRBJ2-1, with 11 bases aligning to TRBD2. The clonotype originates from a woman aged 40 to 50 with acute COVID-19. Sequences were obtained from PBMCs or T cells enriched from blood (not recorded which). CDR3 residues: CASQRGTSGYNEQFF. The CDR3, as DNA: TGTGCCTCCCAGAGGGGGACTAGCGGCTACAATGAGCAGTTCTTC.